The 32 T cell receptor beta chains below were found in one sample sequenced in a study of identical twins. TCRdb passed the 5' RACE reads through MiXCR, listing each CDR3 protein once. The data show approximately 500,000 distinct CDR3 sequences, 13% to 15% seen once. Separately, the same data were catalogued under a study of yellow fever vaccine responses in identical twins.

Sequenced input: CD4+ T cells sorted from blood. These receptor sequences come from a woman under 30 in good health.

This clonotype has just a few counts. The V gene is TRBV24-1, the J gene TRBJ2-1; D is unresolved. Germline CDR1 and CDR2: KGHDR and SFDVKD. CDR3 length: 16 residues. The germline V and J ends were trimmed by 0 bases and 5 bases, with 13 bases remaining between them. CDR3 nucleotides: TGTGCCACCAGTGATTTGCGGCAGACGAGGAACAATGAGCAGTTCTTC. Translated: CATSDLRQTRNNEQFF.

The chain links TRBV12-3 or TRBV12-4 to TRBJ1-1, with D unclear. Trimming cost V 1 base and J 0 bases, with 6 bases left between them. The CDR3 has 14 amino acids. The CDR3 region is CASSLDLMNTEAFF. The CDR3 DNA sequence: TGTGCCAGCAGTTTAGACCTAATGAACACTGAAGCTTTCTTT.

This clonotype was counted only a few times. The rearrangement joins TRBV6-1 to TRBJ2-3; D perhaps matches TRBD2 (6 bases). The CDR3 extends over 14 amino acids. The V end lost 6 bases, the J end lost 3 bases, and 13 bases lay between the germline ends. CDR1 is MNHNS, CDR2 SASEGT, per germline. CDR3 coding DNA: TGTGCCAGCAGGGCACTTGGGGGGACAGATACGCAGTATTTT. As protein: CASRALGGTDTQYF.

In this sample, this clonotype turned up a few times. The chain couples TRBV24-1 to TRBJ2-7; D uncertain. V was shortened by 4 bases and J by 5 bases, with 14 bases between the two germline ends. The CDR3 runs to 14 residues. The germline gives CDR1 KGHDR, CDR2 SFDVKD. The CDR3 DNA is TGTGCCACCAGTGACTACCCAAGTGGCGACGAGCAGTACTTC. Protein sequence: CATSDYPSGDEQYF.

This chain uses TRBV18 with TRBJ2-5, with unresolved D. The CDR3 is 13 residues long. Per the germline V gene, CDR1 is KGHSH and CDR2 is LQKENI. V lost 6 bases and J 5 bases, leaving 13 bases between the germline ends. In DNA form, the CDR3 reads TGTGCCAGCTCCCCAGGAGTAGCCGAGACCCAGTACTTC. Amino acids: CASSPGVAETQYF.

The chain has TRBV3-1 and TRBJ1-2; 7 nucleotides line up with TRBD1. The ends lost 4 bases at V and 3 bases at J; junction bases unmatched: 5. This CDR3 region has 14 residues. Germline loops: CDR1 LGHDT, CDR2 YNNKEL (reference sequence). The CDR3 coding sequence is TGTGCCAGCAGCCGGACAGGAGTAGACTATGGCTACACCTTC. It codes for CASSRTGVDYGYTF.

The gene calls are TRBV3-1 and TRBJ1-3; D not resolved. Trimming took 0 bases from V and 6 from J, leaving 15 bases between them. Germline CDR1 and CDR2: LGHDT and YNNKEL (reference sequence). This CDR3 has 16 residues. CDR3 in DNA: TGTGCCAGCAGCCAAGAAGATGTGGGAACGGCAAACACCATATATTTT. It yields the protein CASSQEDVGTANTIYF.

The V call is TRBV24-1, the J call TRBJ1-2; D remains unclear. This CDR3 comprises 15 residues. The V and J ends lost 0 bases and 2 bases respectively, with 9 bases between them. Germline CDR1 is KGHDR and CDR2 is SFDVKD. CDR3 in amino acids: CATSDLGGGNYGYTF. CDR3 sequence (DNA): TGTGCCACCAGTGATTTGGGAGGTGGCAACTATGGCTACACCTTC.

This clonotype appeared a few times. The chain employs TRBV5-1 and TRBJ1-4, with D tentatively TRBD1 (5 bases). The CDR3 has 16 residues. Germline lookup yields CDR1 SGHRS and CDR2 YFSETQ. The ends were cut back, 0 bases at V and 7 bases at J, with 16 bases in the middle. CDR3 coding DNA: TGCGCCAGCAGCTTGGGGGACCTGGATAGGGGTGAAAAACTGTTTTTT. Protein: CASSLGDLDRGEKLFF.

V and J are TRBV20-1 and TRBJ2-2; TRBD1 agrees at 9 bases. The V and J ends lost 1 base and 7 bases, in that order; junction bases with no gene match: 4. Germline V gives CDR1 DFQATT, CDR2 SNEGSKA (reference sequence). This CDR3 spans 14 amino acids. The CDR3 DNA follows: TGCAGTGCTAGAGCCCGGACAGGGGTCGGGGAGCTGTTTTTT. Its translation is CSARARTGVGELFF.

This clonotype was seen a handful of times. The chain employs TRBV12-3 or TRBV12-4 and TRBJ2-5; D uncertain. V shed 7 bases and J shed 5 bases, with 11 bases lying between them. This CDR3 spans 12 amino acids. The CDR3 protein is CASTPRMETQYF. The CDR3 region has the DNA TGTGCCAGCACCCCGCGGATGGAGACCCAGTACTTC.

This clonotype was picked up a small number of times. V is TRBV27 and J is TRBJ2-6; 8 bases match TRBD1. The germline V gene has CDR1 MNHEY and CDR2 SMNVEV (reference sequence). Trimming removed 5 bases from V and 0 bases from J; junction bases left unmatched: 6. This CDR3 has 17 amino acids. For the CDR3, the DNA is TGTGCCAGCAGTAGACAGGGGAGGCTCTCTGGGGCCAACGTCCTGACTTTC. As protein: CASSRQGRLSGANVLTF.

This clonotype occurred many times. This chain connects TRBV3-1 to TRBJ2-1; D uncertain. The V and J ends lost 4 bases and 0 bases respectively, with 13 bases between them. Germline CDR1 LGHDT, CDR2 YNNKEL (reference sequence). The CDR3 sequence is 16 residues long. The CDR3 DNA follows: TGTGCCAGCAGCCCTCGACCTACCAACTCCTACAATGAGCAGTTCTTC. Translated, it gives CASSPRPTNSYNEQFF.

This clonotype was counted a few times. The V gene is TRBV27, the J gene TRBJ1-1, with 8 bases lining up with TRBD1. The CDR3 contains 16 residues. The V gene end was trimmed by 6 bases and the J gene end by 0 bases; junction bases not matched to a gene: 9. Germline V CDR1 and CDR2: MNHEY, SMNVEV (reference sequence). The CDR3 bases are TGTGCCAGCAGCATTCAGGGGGCGGCGATGAACACTGAAGCTTTCTTT. This encodes CASSIQGAAMNTEAFF.

This clonotype was seen more than once but under ten times. This chain connects TRBV11-2 to TRBJ2-7, with D hard to call. V was clipped by 5 bases and J by 7 bases, with 12 bases between them. CDR1 is SGHAT and CDR2 is FQNNGV in the germline V gene. The CDR3 is 12 amino acids. Here the CDR3 reads CASSTNGWEQYV. Here the CDR3 DNA reads TGTGCCAGCAGCACGAACGGCTGGGAGCAGTACGTC.

In its sample, this clonotype was seen a few times. The CDR3 protein is CSATESRGYTDTQYF. DNA of the CDR3: TGCAGTGCTACAGAAAGCCGGGGGTACACAGATACGCAGTATTTT. The V and J genes are TRBV20-1 and TRBJ2-3, with D tentatively TRBD2 (6 bases). Trimming took 4 bases from V and 2 from J, leaving 16 bases between them. Germline loops: CDR1 DFQATT, CDR2 SNEGSKA (reference sequence). The CDR3 runs 15 residues.

V is TRBV5-6 and J is TRBJ2-7; D is possibly TRBD1 (6 bases). CDR1 and CDR2 from the germline V gene are SGHDT and YYEEEE. Between the trimmed V and J ends, which lost 2 bases and 3 bases, there was a span of 15 bases. The CDR3 contains 15 residues. The CDR3 DNA sequence: TGTGCCAGCAGCTTTTGGCACAGGGAAGGCTACGAGCAGTACGTC. Translating gives CASSFWHREGYEQYV.

This sequence joins TRBV7-9 and TRBJ2-7; 12 bases match TRBD2. Germline loops: CDR1 SEHNR, CDR2 FQNEAQ (reference sequence). The J segment lost 4 bases and the V segment lost 4 bases, leaving 8 bases of the junction unmatched. The CDR3 length is 16 residues. The CDR3 region is CASSSPGLAGNYEQYF. The CDR3 coding sequence is TGTGCCAGCAGCTCCCCGGGACTAGCGGGTAATTACGAGCAGTACTTC.

This clonotype was seen more than once but under ten times. The rearrangement uses TRBV7-2 and TRBJ2-3, with D unresolved. CDR3 length: 15 residues. V was clipped by 5 bases and J by 6 bases, with 18 bases between them. The germline V gene has CDR1 SGHTA and CDR2 FQGNSA. The CDR3 sequence is CASSIMDGGTDTQYF. For the CDR3, the DNA is TGTGCCAGCAGCATCATGGACGGTGGTACGGATACGCAGTATTTT.

This clonotype was detected a few times. The chain carries TRBV2 and TRBJ2-7, with TRBD1 matching over 9 bases. Trimming cost V 3 bases and J 5 bases; bases outside gene matches: 8. Germline loops: CDR1 SNHLY, CDR2 FYNNEI. The CDR3 has 15 amino acids. CDR3 sequence reads: CASSEVTGGAHEQYF. CDR3 coding DNA: TGTGCCAGCAGTGAGGTGACAGGGGGTGCCCACGAGCAGTACTTC.

This chain connects TRBV27 to TRBJ1-6; D unresolved. The length of the CDR3 is 12 residues. V was cut by 3 bases and J by 7 bases, with 4 bases left in between. The germline V gene encodes CDR1 MNHEY and CDR2 SMNVEV (reference sequence). The CDR3 nucleotides read TGTGCCAGCAGTTTGTTGAATTCACCCCTCCACTTT. Its translation: CASSLLNSPLHF.

In its sample, this clonotype was seen a few times. V and J are TRBV9 and TRBJ2-1, with 9 bases that match TRBD2. CDR3 length equals 18 residues. Per germline, CDR1 SGDLS and CDR2 YYNGEE. V trimming: 0 bases; J trimming: 2 bases; junction bases outside the gene matches: 9. The CDR3, as DNA: TGTGCCAGCAGCGTAGGAATAGCGGGAGCTGGAACCTACAATGAGCAGTTCTTC. Protein product: CASSVGIAGAGTYNEQFF.

A few counts support this clonotype. The J gene is TRBJ2-1, the V gene TRBV19; TRBD1 agrees at 11 bases. CDR3 length: 16 residues. Looked up from germline, CDR1 is LNHDA and CDR2 is SQIVND (reference sequence). V lost 5 bases to trimming and J lost 6 bases; unmatched junction nucleotides: 9. The CDR3 DNA reads as TGTGCCAGTAGTCCCCAGGACAGGGGGCGCCTCAATGAGCAGTTCTTC. Amino acids: CASSPQDRGRLNEQFF.

This clonotype was seen only a few times. The J gene is TRBJ1-2, the V gene TRBV12-3 or TRBV12-4; maybe TRBD1 (6 bases). This CDR3 has 16 residues. Trimming left V 6 bases short and J 1 base short, with 18 bases between. The DNA of the CDR3 is TGTGCCAGCAGCCCCAAACAGGGCGATTTTAACTATGGCTACACCTTC. Residues: CASSPKQGDFNYGYTF.

The sample holds many counts of this clonotype. This rearrangement joins TRBV6-1 to TRBJ1-3; D gene ambiguous. The V and J ends lost 5 bases and 0 bases respectively, with 14 bases between them. The length of the CDR3 is 16 residues. Germline assignment: CDR1 MNHNS and CDR2 SASEGT. This chain's CDR3 is CASSRRRGDSGNTIYF. The CDR3 coding sequence is TGTGCCAGCAGTCGCCGCCGGGGAGACTCTGGAAACACCATATATTTT.

This clonotype has only a few counts. The V gene is TRBV7-9, the J gene TRBJ2-7, with TRBD1 identical over 9 bases. After removal of 5 bases from V and 3 bases from J, the junction contained 2 bases not matched to a gene. The germline CDR1 and CDR2 sequences are SEHNR and FQNEAQ (reference sequence). The CDR3 has 13 residues. Written as DNA, the CDR3 is TGTGCCAGCAGCCCGGGACAGGGCTACGAGCAGTACGTC. Translation gives CASSPGQGYEQYV.

This clonotype was counted ten times or more. The CDR3 spells CATSDLEVRGYTF. The CDR3 coding sequence is TGTGCCACCAGTGATTTGGAGGTCCGGGGCTACACCTTC. V and J are TRBV24-1 and TRBJ1-2, with D unresolved. Trimming took off 0 bases at V and 8 bases at J, with 9 bases between the two ends. Germline CDR1 reads KGHDR; CDR2 reads SFDVKD. This CDR3 spans 13 amino acids.

The rearrangement joins TRBV29-1 to TRBJ2-5; 8 bases map to TRBD1. The CDR3 has 11 residues. In germline, CDR1 is SQVTM, CDR2 ANQGSEA. Trimming cost V 8 bases and J 4 bases; bases outside gene matches: 3. CDR3 loop: CSCGQGETQYF. The CDR3 DNA sequence: TGCAGCTGCGGACAGGGAGAGACCCAGTACTTC.

J is TRBJ2-1 and V is TRBV7-9; TRBD2 might be the D (5 bases). V was clipped by 2 bases and J by 4 bases, with 15 bases between them. This CDR3 has 16 amino acids. Germline V gene data show CDR1 as SEHNR and CDR2 as FQNEAQ (reference sequence). This CDR3 is CASSLTAAGEYNEQFF. CDR3 sequence (DNA): TGTGCCAGCAGCTTAACCGCCGCCGGGGAATACAATGAGCAGTTCTTC.

In this sample, this clonotype turned up a few times. The gene calls are TRBV12-3 or TRBV12-4 and TRBJ2-1, with D perhaps TRBD2 (5 bases). The CDR3 loop spans 12 amino acids. V lost 6 bases and J lost 6, with 9 bases in between. The CDR3 reads CASSTLVNEQFF. CDR3 nucleotide sequence: TGTGCCAGCAGCACACTAGTCAATGAGCAGTTCTTC.

The chain recombines TRBV6-5 with TRBJ2-1, with 11 nucleotides matching TRBD1. The CDR3 is made up of 15 amino acids. V shed 0 bases and J 9 bases; nucleotides not matched to a gene: 4. CDR1 and CDR2 (germline): MNHEY, SVGAGI. The CDR3 here is CASSYSRDRGVEQFF. The CDR3 DNA is TGTGCCAGCAGTTACTCAAGGGACAGGGGGGTTGAGCAGTTCTTC.

J is TRBJ1-1 and V is TRBV7-9, with 8 bases matching TRBD1. Germline V gene sequence: CDR1 SEHNR, CDR2 FQNEAQ (reference sequence). The CDR3 is made up of 16 amino acids. The J segment lost 4 bases and the V segment lost 5 bases, leaving 12 bases of the junction unmatched. This chain's CDR3 is CASSQPGQVLFTEAFF. In DNA form, the CDR3 reads TGTGCCAGCAGCCAACCGGGACAGGTCCTATTCACTGAAGCTTTCTTT.